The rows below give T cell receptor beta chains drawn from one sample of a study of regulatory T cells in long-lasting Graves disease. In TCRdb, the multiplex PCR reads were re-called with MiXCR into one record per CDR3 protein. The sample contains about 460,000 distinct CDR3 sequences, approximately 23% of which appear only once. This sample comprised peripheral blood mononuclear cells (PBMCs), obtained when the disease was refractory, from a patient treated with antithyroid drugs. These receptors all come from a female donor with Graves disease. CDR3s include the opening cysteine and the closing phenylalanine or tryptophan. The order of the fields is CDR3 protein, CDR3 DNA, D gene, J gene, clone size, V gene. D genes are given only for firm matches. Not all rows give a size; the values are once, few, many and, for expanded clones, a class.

CAISVGRNEAFF TGTGCCATCAGTGTCGGGCGCAATGAAGCTTTCTTT NA TRBJ1-1 many TRBV10-3
CASSLGMDRRAFF TGTGCCAGCAGCTTAGGTATGGACAGGAGGGCTTTCTTT TRBD1 TRBJ1-1 many TRBV7-2
CSVEVTLGVETQYF TGCAGCGTTGAAGTGACCCTGGGGGTAGAGACCCAGTACTTC NA TRBJ2-5 many TRBV29-1
CASSPPSGTGDYGYTF TGTGCCAGCAGCCCTCCCTCCGGGACAGGTGACTATGGCTACACCTTC TRBD1 TRBJ1-2 few TRBV25-1
CASSYSVVHEQYF TGTGCCAGCAGTTACTCCGTAGTCCACGAGCAGTACTTC NA TRBJ2-7 many TRBV6-9
CASSYGDTQYF TGTGCCAGCAGTTACGGGGATACGCAGTATTTT NA TRBJ2-3 NA TRBV2
CASSLDRETYEQYF TGCGCCAGCAGCTTGGACAGGGAGACCTACGAGCAGTACTTC NA TRBJ2-7 few TRBV5-1
CASSVAGGEWETQYF TGTGCCAGCAGCGTAGCGGGGGGGGAGTGGGAGACCCAGTACTTC TRBD2 TRBJ2-5 few TRBV9
CASGSRLLEYNEQFF TGTGCTAGTGGTTCACGACTACTGGAGTACAATGAGCAGTTCTTC NA TRBJ2-1 NA TRBV12-5
CASSINRVGTEAFF TGTGCCAGTAGTATAAACAGGGTTGGCACTGAAGCTTTCTTT NA TRBJ1-1 NA TRBV19
CASSIDRGRQGYTF TGTGCCAGTAGTATTGACAGGGGGCGACAGGGCTACACCTTC TRBD1 TRBJ1-2 many TRBV19
CASSPRTSGSGEQYF TGTGCCAGCAGCCCTCGGACTAGCGGGAGTGGTGAGCAGTACTTC TRBD2 TRBJ2-7 NA TRBV7-9
CATSDRQGVNQPQHF TGTGCCACCAGTGACCGACAGGGAGTCAATCAGCCCCAGCATTTT TRBD1 TRBJ1-5 many TRBV24-1
CASSEHRAYEQYF TGTGCCAGCAGTGAACACAGGGCCTACGAGCAGTACTTC NA TRBJ2-7 many TRBV2
CASSEGTSNTGELFF TGCGCCAGCAGCGAGGGGACAAGTAACACCGGGGAGCTGTTTTTT NA TRBJ2-2 NA TRBV5-1
CASASNEKLFF TGTGCCAGCGCAAGCAATGAAAAACTGTTTTTT NA TRBJ1-4 many TRBV28
CAGSWGGGYGYTF TGTGCCGGATCGTGGGGGGGAGGTTATGGCTACACCTTC NA TRBJ1-2 few TRBV7-2
CASNLQKNTEAFF TGTGCCAGCAACCTACAAAAGAACACTGAAGCTTTCTTT NA TRBJ1-1 few TRBV6-1
CASSPPGLAAQETQYF TGTGCCAGCAGCCCTCCGGGACTAGCGGCCCAAGAGACCCAGTACTTC TRBD2 TRBJ2-5 many TRBV3-1
CAWSVLRGNYGYTF TGTGCCTGGAGTGTACTTAGAGGGAACTATGGCTACACCTTC NA TRBJ1-2 few TRBV30
CSAVQHTGELFF TGCAGTGCTGTACAGCACACCGGGGAGCTGTTTTTT NA TRBJ2-2 NA TRBV20-1
CASSYTSNQPQHF TGTGCCAGCAGTTACACTAGCAATCAGCCCCAGCATTTT NA TRBJ1-5 many TRBV27
CASDTRLAVLNEQFF TGTGCCAGCGATACCCGACTAGCTGTTCTCAATGAGCAGTTCTTC TRBD2 TRBJ2-1 NA TRBV6-1
CSARDLGVAEQYF TGCAGTGCTAGAGATCTCGGGGTTGCCGAGCAGTACTTC NA TRBJ2-7 NA TRBV20-1
CASLRDRVLNEKLFF TGTGCCAGCCTCCGGGACAGGGTTCTTAATGAAAAACTGTTTTTT TRBD1 TRBJ1-4 few TRBV28
CASSSRVGQGSYGYTF TGTGCCAGCAGTTCTCGAGTGGGACAGGGATCCTATGGCTACACCTTC TRBD1 TRBJ1-2 many TRBV28
CASNQVGDLQETQYF TGTGCCAGCAACCAGGTGGGAGACCTTCAAGAGACCCAGTACTTC NA TRBJ2-5 few TRBV27
CASSPQGAGEQYF TGTGCCAGCTCACCCCAGGGGGCGGGTGAGCAGTACTTC TRBD1 TRBJ2-7 many TRBV2
CASSPEVVNQPQHF TGTGCCAGCAGCCCAGAGGTAGTCAATCAGCCCCAGCATTTT NA TRBJ1-5 many TRBV2
CASSQDPSYSPLHF TGTGCCAGCAGCCAAGATCCCTCTTATTCACCCCTCCACTTT NA TRBJ1-6 NA TRBV3-1
CASSLTSRGGEQYF TGTGCCAGCAGCCTCACGTCCAGGGGAGGGGAGCAGTACTTC NA TRBJ2-7 many TRBV7-9
CASAATYEQYF TGTGCCAGCGCGGCCACTTACGAGCAGTACTTC NA TRBJ2-7 many TRBV28
CASDRNYGYTF TGTGCCAGCGACCGTAACTATGGCTACACCTTC NA TRBJ1-2 many TRBV6-1
CASSPVSSYNSPLHF TGTGCCAGCAGTCCAGTCAGCTCCTATAATTCACCCCTCCACTTT NA TRBJ1-6 few TRBV6-2/TRBV6-3
CASSIGQLSLYGYTF TGTGCCAGTAGTATCGGACAGCTAAGTCTCTATGGCTACACCTTC NA TRBJ1-2 NA TRBV19
CASSRYTHTEAFF TGTGCCAGCAGCCGATACACCCACACTGAAGCTTTCTTT NA TRBJ1-1 many TRBV28
CASSPLDRGLTEAFF TGTGCCAGCAGCCCCCTGGACAGGGGGCTCACTGAAGCTTTCTTT TRBD1 TRBJ1-1 many TRBV28
CASSAGQGNQPQHF TGTGCCAGCAGCGCGGGACAAGGCAATCAGCCCCAGCATTTT NA TRBJ1-5 NA TRBV9
CASSLFGVGGATGELFF TGTGCCAGCAGCTTGTTCGGTGTTGGCGGAGCCACCGGGGAGCTGTTTTTT NA TRBJ2-2 NA TRBV5-6
CASRPGLRYQETQYF TGTGCCAGCAGGCCGGGACTTAGGTACCAAGAGACCCAGTACTTC NA TRBJ2-5 few TRBV5-6
CASSLLGQQDQPQHF TGTGCCAGCAGCTTACTGGGGCAGCAGGATCAGCCCCAGCATTTT NA TRBJ1-5 few TRBV7-2
CASSPSGTSTDTQYF TGTGCCAGCAGCCCAAGCGGTACTAGCACAGATACGCAGTATTTT NA TRBJ2-3 NA TRBV7-2
CASRSYGATGELFF TGTGCCAGCCGCTCCTACGGGGCCACCGGGGAGCTGTTTTTT NA TRBJ2-2 NA TRBV3-1
CASSYREGAGYTF TGTGCCAGCAGCTATCGGGAGGGGGCAGGCTACACCTTC TRBD1 TRBJ1-2 NA TRBV7-2
CSASVGTDYGYTF TGCAGTGCTAGTGTAGGGACAGACTATGGCTACACCTTC TRBD1 TRBJ1-2 NA TRBV20-1
CASSLTAFTPSGANVLTF TGTGCCAGCAGCTTGACAGCCTTTACACCCTCTGGGGCCAACGTCCTGACTTTC NA TRBJ2-6 NA TRBV11-2
CATSDFAGEQYF TGTGCCACCAGTGATTTCGCCGGCGAGCAGTACTTC NA TRBJ2-7 many TRBV24-1
CAWTTSFVGQQYF TGTGCCTGGACCACAAGTTTCGTGGGACAGCAGTACTTC NA TRBJ2-7 once TRBV30
CASSFGTGNGYTF TGTGCCAGCAGTTTTGGGACAGGGAATGGCTACACCTTC TRBD1 TRBJ1-2 many TRBV27
CSVEDRGSGIPDTQYF TGCAGCGTTGAAGATCGGGGCAGCGGGATTCCAGATACGCAGTATTTT TRBD2 TRBJ2-3 NA TRBV29-1
CASRTRGGDTGELFF TGTGCCAGCAGAACACGGGGCGGGGACACCGGGGAGCTGTTTTTT NA TRBJ2-2 few TRBV6-1
CAWSVQRGTEAFF TGTGCCTGGAGTGTACAGAGAGGCACTGAAGCTTTCTTT NA TRBJ1-1 NA TRBV30
CASSSFKGTSGMIEQYF TGCGCCAGCAGCTCCTTTAAAGGGACTAGCGGGATGATTGAGCAGTACTTC TRBD2 TRBJ2-7 few TRBV5-1
CASSREFGTGELFF TGTGCCAGCAGCAGGGAATTTGGCACCGGGGAGCTGTTTTTT NA TRBJ2-2 many TRBV6-1
CAISEGKAYEQYF TGTGCCATCAGTGAAGGCAAAGCCTACGAGCAGTACTTC NA TRBJ2-7 many TRBV10-3
CASKEGGEQYF TGTGCCAGCAAAGAAGGGGGCGAGCAGTACTTC NA TRBJ2-7 many TRBV6-1
CASSLARGREAQYF TGTGCCAGCAGCTTAGCGCGCGGGAGAGAGGCCCAGTACTTC TRBD2 TRBJ2-5 NA TRBV7-2
CASSLIGAYEQYF TGTGCCAGCAGTTTAATTGGGGCCTACGAGCAGTACTTC NA TRBJ2-7 NA TRBV12-3/TRBV12-4